This TCR beta chain comes out of a study of CD8 T cells in Susac syndrome. The T cells that were sequenced for TCR beta were CD8+ and CD4+ cells from blood. Negative isolation was used for CD8+ and CD4+ T cells and FACS enrichment for TEMRA cells. CDR3 length: 12 residues. Germline lookup yields CDR1 MDHEN and CDR2 SYDVKM. V lost 6 bases, J lost 3 bases, and 6 bases lay in between. RNA totalling about 0.5 to 1 ug underwent reverse transcription with random hexamers. The TCR beta CDR3 was amplified by immunoSEQ multiplex PCR across 54 Vbeta, 13 Jbeta. TCRdb itself ran the immunoSEQ multiplex PCR reads through MiXCR, one entry per CDR3 protein. The sample lists approximately 120,000 distinct CDR3 sequences, approximately 95% occurring once.

Material: CD8+ T cells from PBMCs. The J gene is TRBJ1-5, the V gene TRBV28; D not certain. The TCR comes from a human donor with multiple sclerosis. CDR3 amino acids: CASRDYNQPQHF. The DNA of the CDR3 is TGTGCCAGCAGGGACTACAATCAGCCCCAGCATTTT.